The rows below give T cell receptor beta chains drawn from one sample of a study of PD-1 blockade in classical Hodgkin lymphoma. Assay used: immunoSEQ multiplex PCR; TCRdb lists only in-frame clones, some missing. Here the sample spans tens of thousands of clones, 92% being singletons. The sample in question was CD4+ T cells from blood, obtained before the fourth cycle of nivolumab. The source is a human donor with classical Hodgkin lymphoma. The CDR3 runs from the conserved cysteine through the conserved F or W.

v_call: TRBV5-1
j_call: TRBJ1-3
cdr3_aa: CASSLASTGAGNTIYF

v_call: TRBV6-1
j_call: TRBJ1-2
cdr3_aa: CASRRLNYGYTF

v_call: TRBV5-1
j_call: TRBJ1-2
cdr3_aa: CASSWDGTPYGYTF

v_call: TRBV10-3
j_call: TRBJ2-7
cdr3_aa: CATQTDTYEQYF

v_call: TRBV29-1
j_call: TRBJ2-2
cdr3_aa: CSVGTSGSAGELFF

v_call: TRBV5-1
j_call: TRBJ2-1
cdr3_aa: CASSLDRRGEQFF

v_call: TRBV14
j_call: TRBJ1-3
cdr3_aa: CASRFTVNQGLGNTIYF

v_call: TRBV6-5
j_call: TRBJ2-1
cdr3_aa: CASSSGYNEQFF

v_call: TRBV2
j_call: TRBJ2-7
cdr3_aa: CAAGTQQYEQYF

v_call: TRBV5-1
j_call: TRBJ1-1
cdr3_aa: CASSLEDRGWVSTEAFF

v_call: TRBV5-1
j_call: TRBJ2-3
cdr3_aa: CASSLQGSTDTQYF

v_call: TRBV6-1
j_call: TRBJ1-2
cdr3_aa: CASSESSGGGRGYTF

v_call: TRBV14
j_call: TRBJ2-7
cdr3_aa: CASSQGGRGASYEQYF

v_call: TRBV5-1
j_call: TRBJ2-1
cdr3_aa: CASSLGREWYNEQFF

v_call: TRBV6-5
j_call: TRBJ2-7
cdr3_aa: CASRSYRESSYEQYF

v_call: TRBV7-9
j_call: TRBJ1-1
cdr3_aa: CASRQIRDTEAFF

v_call: TRBV30
j_call: TRBJ1-1
cdr3_aa: CAWTEGFHTEAFF

v_call: TRBV29-1
j_call: TRBJ2-7
cdr3_aa: CSVGRQGGSYEQYF

v_call: TRBV20-1
j_call: TRBJ1-1
cdr3_aa: CSARVTEAFF

v_call: TRBV2
j_call: TRBJ2-6
cdr3_aa: CASSRELSGANVLTF

v_call: TRBV18
j_call: TRBJ2-7
cdr3_aa: CASSPGRQIREQYF

v_call: TRBV28
j_call: TRBJ1-2
cdr3_aa: CASSRGGEVYGYTF

v_call: TRBV6-7
j_call: TRBJ2-2
cdr3_aa: CASSSGPELGELFF

v_call: TRBV7-8
j_call: TRBJ2-2
cdr3_aa: CASSLVHTGATNTGELFF

v_call: TRBV7-9
j_call: TRBJ1-1
cdr3_aa: CASSFQGQGNTEAFF

v_call: TRBV29-1
j_call: TRBJ1-2
cdr3_aa: CSVEDPPIGYTF

v_call: TRBV6-1
j_call: TRBJ2-7
cdr3_aa: CASSPLGRETYEQYF

v_call: TRBV6-5
j_call: TRBJ1-2
cdr3_aa: CASSLYQGGGYTF

v_call: TRBV5-1
j_call: TRBJ2-5
cdr3_aa: CASSLNTYGRETQYF

v_call: TRBV15
j_call: TRBJ2-7
cdr3_aa: CATSRDVGRGEQYF

v_call: TRBV11-1
j_call: TRBJ2-6
cdr3_aa: CASSLADSSSGANVLTF

v_call: TRBV28
j_call: TRBJ2-1
cdr3_aa: CASSPGFLSPNEQFF

v_call: TRBV6-1
j_call: TRBJ1-2
cdr3_aa: CASRGQIVPYTF

v_call: TRBV2
j_call: TRBJ2-7
cdr3_aa: CASNTPSGGRGFLYEQYF

v_call: TRBV13
j_call: TRBJ1-1
cdr3_aa: CASSAPRLRRIEAFF

v_call: TRBV9
j_call: TRBJ2-7
cdr3_aa: CASSVGGGSPYEQYF

v_call: TRBV30
j_call: TRBJ1-1
cdr3_aa: CAWSGDRAEAFF

v_call: TRBV27
j_call: TRBJ1-4
cdr3_aa: CASSLGYRGRREKLFF

v_call: TRBV18
j_call: TRBJ2-3
cdr3_aa: CASSPTGRSASTDTQYF

v_call: TRBV11-2
j_call: TRBJ1-1
cdr3_aa: CASSPRVNTEAFF

v_call: TRBV10-1
j_call: TRBJ1-5
cdr3_aa: CATGTGSNQPQHF

v_call: TRBV28
j_call: TRBJ2-4
cdr3_aa: CASSTSFAAKNIQYF

v_call: TRBV6-5
j_call: TRBJ1-1
cdr3_aa: CASSANTEAFF

v_call: TRBV7-9
j_call: TRBJ1-5
cdr3_aa: CASSLVTVHQPQHF

v_call: TRBV4-1
j_call: TRBJ2-6
cdr3_aa: CASSQDIDMWANVLTF

v_call: TRBV10-3
j_call: TRBJ1-1
cdr3_aa: CAISVKGTEAFF

v_call: TRBV19
j_call: TRBJ1-2
cdr3_aa: CASIAAYGYTF

v_call: TRBV4-1
j_call: TRBJ1-1
cdr3_aa: CASSLGQGASNTEAFF